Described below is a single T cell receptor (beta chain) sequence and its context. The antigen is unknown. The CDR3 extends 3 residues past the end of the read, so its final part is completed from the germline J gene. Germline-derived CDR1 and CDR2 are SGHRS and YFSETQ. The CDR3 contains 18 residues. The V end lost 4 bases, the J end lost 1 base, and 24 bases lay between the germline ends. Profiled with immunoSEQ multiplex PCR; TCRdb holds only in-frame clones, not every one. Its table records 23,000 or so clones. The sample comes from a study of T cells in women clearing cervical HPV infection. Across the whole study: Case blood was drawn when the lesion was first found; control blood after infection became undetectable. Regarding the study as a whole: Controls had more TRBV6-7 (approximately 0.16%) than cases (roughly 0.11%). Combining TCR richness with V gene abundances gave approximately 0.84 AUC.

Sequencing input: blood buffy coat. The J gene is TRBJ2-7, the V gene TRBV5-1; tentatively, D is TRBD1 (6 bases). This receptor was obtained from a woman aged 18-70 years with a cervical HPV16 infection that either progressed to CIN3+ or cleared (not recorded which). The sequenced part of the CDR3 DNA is TGCGCCAGCAGCCTCACAGGGTCTAGAAGTACTAATTCCTACGAG. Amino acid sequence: CASSLTGSRSTNSYE. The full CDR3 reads CASSLTGSRSTNSYEQYF.